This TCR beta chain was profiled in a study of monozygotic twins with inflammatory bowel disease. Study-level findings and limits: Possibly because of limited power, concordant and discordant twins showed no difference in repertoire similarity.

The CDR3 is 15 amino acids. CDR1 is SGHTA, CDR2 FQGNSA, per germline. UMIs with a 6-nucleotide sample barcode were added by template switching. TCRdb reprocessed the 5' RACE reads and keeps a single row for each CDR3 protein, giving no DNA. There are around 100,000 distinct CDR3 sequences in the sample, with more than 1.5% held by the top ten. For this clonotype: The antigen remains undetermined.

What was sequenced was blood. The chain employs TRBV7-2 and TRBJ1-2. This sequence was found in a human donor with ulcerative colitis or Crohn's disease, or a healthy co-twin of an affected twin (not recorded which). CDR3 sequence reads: CASSIQGQRYYGYTF.